What follows are 14 T cell receptor beta chains derived from one specimen sequenced in a study of blood T cell repertoires in COVID-19. Assay used: immunoSEQ multiplex PCR; TCRdb lists only in-frame clones, some missing. The table shows roughly 330,000 clones, with roughly 88% occurring only once. The sample was peripheral blood. These receptors were collected from a woman aged 50 to 65 with acute or convalescent COVID-19.

This clone was found a few times. The chain recombines TRBV11-3 with TRBJ2-7; TRBD1 matches at 11 bases. This CDR3 is built from 15 residues. V was pared by 5 bases and J by 4 bases, with 7 bases of the junction left unmatched. The V gene's germline CDR1 is SGHNT and CDR2 YENEEA. CDR3 DNA: TGTGCCAGCAGCCGTGGAGGGGACAGGGGGTACGAGCAGTACTTC. This translates into CASSRGGDRGYEQYF.

The chain couples TRBV30 to TRBJ2-1; D is uncertain. V was clipped by 2 bases and J by 4 bases, with 9 bases between them. This CDR3 comprises 13 residues. Germline assignment: CDR1 GTSNPN and CDR2 SVGIG (reference sequence). The CDR3 here is CAWSLRIYNEQFF. The DNA of the CDR3 is TGTGCCTGGAGTCTGCGGATTTACAATGAGCAGTTCTTC.

The CDR3: CASSLTGAAQYF. The DNA of the CDR3 is TGCGCCAGCAGCTTGACAGGGGCAGCGCAGTATTTT. The chain employs TRBV5-1 and TRBJ2-3; 7 bases align to TRBD1. The CDR3 covers 12 residues. The germline CDR1 and CDR2 sequences are SGHRS and YFSETQ. V lost 1 base to trimming and J lost 10 bases; unmatched junction nucleotides: 3.

V usage is TRBV27 and J usage is TRBJ2-5; possibly TRBD2 for D (6 bases). V was clipped by 3 bases and J by 4 bases, with 15 bases between them. The CDR3 consists of 15 residues. The germline V gene has CDR1 MNHEY and CDR2 SMNVEV (reference sequence). Here the CDR3 reads CASSFGGAERETQYF. CDR3 nucleotide sequence: TGTGCCAGCAGTTTTGGAGGGGCTGAGAGAGAGACCCAGTACTTC.

The chain is built from TRBV5-1 and TRBJ2-1; no clear D. CDR3 length: 12 residues. The V gene's germline CDR1 is SGHRS and CDR2 YFSETQ. V lost 4 bases and J lost 6, with 8 bases in between. CDR3 sequence (DNA): TGCGCCAGCAGCGAGACTGGCAATGAGCAGTTCTTC. Residues: CASSETGNEQFF. Based on the CDR3 plus reference TRBV5-1 and TRBJ2-1, the full variable domain is KAGVTQTPRYLIKTRGQQVTLSCSPISGHRSVSWYQQTPGQGLQFLFEYFSETQRNKGNFPGRFSGRQFSNSRSEMNVSTLELGDSALYLCASSETGNEQFFGPGTRLTVL.

The chain joins TRBV28 to TRBJ2-7; possible D gene TRBD2, 6 bases. The CDR3 runs 14 residues. Trimming took 7 bases from V and 4 from J, leaving 17 bases between them. Germline loops: CDR1 MDHEN, CDR2 SYDVKM. As DNA, the CDR3 is TGTGCCAGCAATGTCGTCGGGAGTGGGTACGAGCAGTACTTC. Residues: CASNVVGSGYEQYF. The variable domain in full, with the rest retrieved from reference TRBV28 and TRBJ2-7, is DVKVTQSSRYLVKRTGEKVFLECVQDMDHENMFWYRQDPGLGLRLIYFSYDVKMKEKGDIPEGYSVSREKKERFSLILESASTNQTSMYLCASNVVGSGYEQYFGPGTRLTVT.

The chain has TRBV2 and TRBJ1-5; 9 nucleotides match TRBD1. The germline V gene has CDR1 SNHLY and CDR2 FYNNEI. Unmatched junction bases numbered 13, after V lost 6 bases and J lost 7 bases. CDR3 length: 16 residues. The CDR3 coding sequence is TGTGCCAGCAGGGGGGGACAGGGTCTAATAAGGCAGCCCCAGCATTTT. Protein product: CASRGGQGLIRQPQHF.

The V call is TRBV28, the J call TRBJ2-7; possibly TRBD2 for D (5 bases). The germline V gene has CDR1 MDHEN and CDR2 SYDVKM. Trimming removed 2 bases at V and 1 base at J, with 9 bases between. This CDR3 is built from 14 residues. In nucleotides, the CDR3 is TGTGCCAGCAGTTTAACGGGGAGATCCTACGAGCAGTACTTC. Translated, it gives CASSLTGRSYEQYF.

The genes are TRBV6-5 and TRBJ1-5; D ambiguous. The CDR3 is 12 residues long. V shed 7 bases and J shed 7 bases, with 11 bases lying between them. Germline V gene sequence: CDR1 MNHEY, CDR2 SVGAGI. CDR3 coding DNA: TGTGCCAGCATCGGGTGGCGCCAGCCCCAGCATTTT. This encodes CASIGWRQPQHF.

This clone was detected only once. The V and J genes are TRBV18 and TRBJ2-7, with 9 bases matching TRBD2. CDR1 and CDR2 from the germline V gene are KGHSH and LQKENI. The CDR3 is 15 amino acids. The V and J ends lost 3 bases and 7 bases, in that order; junction bases with no gene match: 10. CDR3 DNA sequence: TGTGCCAGCTCACCCGCCGGGACTAGCCGCTTGGAGCAGTACTTC. Translated, it gives CASSPAGTSRLEQYF. Based on the CDR3 plus reference TRBV18 and TRBJ2-7, the full variable domain is NAGVMQNPRHLVRRRGQEARLRCSPMKGHSHVYWYRQLPEEGLKFMVYLQKENIIDESGMPKERFSAEFPKEGPSILRIQQVVRGDSAAYFCASSPAGTSRLEQYFGPGTRLTVT.

The chain is built from TRBV27 and TRBJ2-3; TRBD2 aligns across 13 bases. CDR1 is MNHEY, CDR2 SMNVEV, per germline (reference sequence). J gave up 4 bases and V 8 bases, and 9 bases lay outside the gene matches. The CDR3 has 16 residues. CDR3 sequence (DNA): TGTGCCAGCGGCGCCCTACTAGCGGGAGGGCCAGATACGCAGTATTTT. The encoded protein is CASGALLAGGPDTQYF.

The genes are TRBV5-1 and TRBJ2-3, with D maybe TRBD2 (6 bases). The CDR3 is 15 residues long. Trimming took 2 bases from V and 6 from J, leaving 16 bases between them. Germline V lookup: CDR1 SGHRS, CDR2 YFSETQ. The CDR3 loop reads CASSLSPTSPDTQYF. CDR3 sequence (DNA): TGCGCCAGCAGCTTATCACCGACTAGTCCGGATACGCAGTATTTT.

The V and J genes are TRBV27 and TRBJ1-5, with 7 bases identical to TRBD1. Per germline, CDR1 MNHEY and CDR2 SMNVEV (reference sequence). J lost 4 bases, V lost 5 bases, and 5 bases had no gene match. The CDR3 spans 14 residues. CDR3 nucleotides: TGTGCCAGCAGTGTGACAGGGCCTAATCAGCCCCAGCATTTT. Its protein product is CASSVTGPNQPQHF.

This chain links TRBV18 with TRBJ1-1, with 12 nucleotides matching TRBD1. Germline V CDR1 and CDR2: KGHSH, LQKENI. CDR3 length: 18 residues. The J segment lost 1 base and the V segment lost 2 bases, leaving 8 bases of the junction unmatched. The CDR3 is CASSPFSGTGGQNTEAFF. The CDR3 DNA follows: TGTGCCAGCTCACCATTCTCCGGGACAGGGGGCCAGAACACTGAAGCTTTCTTT.